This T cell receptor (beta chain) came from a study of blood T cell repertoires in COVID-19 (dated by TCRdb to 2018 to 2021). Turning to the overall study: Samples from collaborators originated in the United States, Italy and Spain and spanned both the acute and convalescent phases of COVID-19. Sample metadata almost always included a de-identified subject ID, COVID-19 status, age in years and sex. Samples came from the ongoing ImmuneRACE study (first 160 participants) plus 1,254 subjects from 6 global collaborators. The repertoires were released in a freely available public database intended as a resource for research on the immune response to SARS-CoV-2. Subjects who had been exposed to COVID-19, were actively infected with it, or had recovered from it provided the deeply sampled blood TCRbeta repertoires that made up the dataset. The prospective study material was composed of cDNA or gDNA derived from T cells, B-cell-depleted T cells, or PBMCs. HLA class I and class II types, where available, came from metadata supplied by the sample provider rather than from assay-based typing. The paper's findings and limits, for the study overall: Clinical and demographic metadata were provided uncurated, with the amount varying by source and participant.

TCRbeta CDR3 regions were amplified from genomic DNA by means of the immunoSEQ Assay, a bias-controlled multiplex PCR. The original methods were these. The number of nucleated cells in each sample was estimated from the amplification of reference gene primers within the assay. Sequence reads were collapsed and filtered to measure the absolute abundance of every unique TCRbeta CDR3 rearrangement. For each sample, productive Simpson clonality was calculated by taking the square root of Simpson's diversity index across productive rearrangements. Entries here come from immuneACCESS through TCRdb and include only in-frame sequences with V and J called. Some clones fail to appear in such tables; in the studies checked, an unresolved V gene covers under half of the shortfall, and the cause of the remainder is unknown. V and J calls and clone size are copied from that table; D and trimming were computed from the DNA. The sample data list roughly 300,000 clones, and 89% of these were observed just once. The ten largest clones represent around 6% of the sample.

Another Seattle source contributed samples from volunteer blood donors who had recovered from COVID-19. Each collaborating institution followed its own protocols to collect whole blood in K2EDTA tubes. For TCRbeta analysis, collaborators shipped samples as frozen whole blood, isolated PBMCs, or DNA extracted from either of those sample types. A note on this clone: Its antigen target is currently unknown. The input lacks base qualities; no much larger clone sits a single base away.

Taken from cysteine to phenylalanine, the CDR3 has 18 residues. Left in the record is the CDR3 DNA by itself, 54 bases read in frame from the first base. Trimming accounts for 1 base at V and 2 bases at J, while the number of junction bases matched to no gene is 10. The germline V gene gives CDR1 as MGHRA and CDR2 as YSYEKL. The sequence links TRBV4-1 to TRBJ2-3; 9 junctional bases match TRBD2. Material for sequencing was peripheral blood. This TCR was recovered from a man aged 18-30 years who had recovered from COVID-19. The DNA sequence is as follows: TGCGCCAGCAGCCAAGCTCCGGGCGGGAGGGCCACCACAGATACGCAGTATTTT. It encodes CASSQAPGGRATTDTQYF.